This T cell receptor beta chain was sequenced in a study of cytomegalovirus exposure and HLA in healthy donors. Overall study context: The roughly 120 validation repertoires used the same platform as the 666 first-cohort repertoires, a later analysis reported.

Profiling relied on immunoSEQ multiplex PCR, and the TCRdb table lists in-frame clones only, not all of them. The table includes 55,000 to 65,000 clones, 90% to 97% detected once. This CDR3 spans 15 amino acids. V lost 0 bases to trimming and J lost 5 bases; unmatched junction nucleotides: 6. CDR1 and CDR2 (germline): MDHEN, SYDVKM. A single count supports this clone. Its antigen remains unknown. General observations from the study: Three CMV-associated chains proved CMV antigen-specific in vitro. For cytomegalovirus status, the classifier reportedly gave diagnoses with high specificity and sensitivity. There were some public TCRs occurring in many donors, but most TCR sequences were rare.

The chain carries TRBV28 and TRBJ2-7; TRBD1 aligns across 8 bases. Sequenced input: PBMCs. This sequence originates from a man between 18 and 29 years old in good health and CMV-seronegative. The CDR3 sequence is CASSLWTGVGHEQYF. The CDR3 DNA sequence: TGTGCCAGCAGTTTATGGACAGGGGTCGGTCACGAGCAGTACTTC.